The 10 T cell receptor beta chains below were found in one sample sequenced in a study of cytomegalovirus exposure and HLA in healthy donors. The PCR contained 60 Vbeta and 13 Jbeta primers. TCRdb's table, derived via immunoSEQ multiplex PCR, lists solely in-frame clones and lacks some. This repertoire shows 110,000 to 150,000 clones, about 80% found once; its top ten account for roughly 4.5%. Source material: PBMCs. The source is a man aged 40-49 years in good health and CMV-seropositive.

Only a few counts were recorded for this clone. The gene calls are TRBV6-6 and TRBJ1-1, with D uncertain. The germline V and J ends were trimmed by 0 bases and 1 base, with 6 bases remaining between them. The CDR3 runs to 14 residues. Germline-derived CDR1 and CDR2 are MNHNY and SVGAGI (reference sequence). The CDR3 reads CASSYSAGNTEAFF. The CDR3 region has the DNA TGTGCCAGCAGTTACTCGGCAGGGAACACTGAAGCTTTCTTT.

This clone was seen a few times. The chain recombines TRBV29-1 with TRBJ2-2; TRBD1 agrees at 8 bases. Looked up from germline, CDR1 is SQVTM and CDR2 is ANQGSEA. The V segment lost 7 bases and the J segment 6 bases; nucleotides outside the gene matches: 7. This CDR3 has 13 amino acids. The CDR3 spells CSARQGWAGELFF. In DNA form, the CDR3 reads TGCAGCGCCCGACAGGGGTGGGCCGGGGAGCTGTTTTTT.

V usage is TRBV5-4 and J usage is TRBJ1-4; D remains unclear. V was clipped by 4 bases and J by 0 bases, with 16 bases between them. The CDR3 loop spans 17 amino acids. CDR1 and CDR2 from the germline V gene are SGHNT and YYREEE (reference sequence). For the CDR3, the DNA is TGTGCCAGCAGCGCGGATCCCCTAGGCGCAACTAATGAAAAACTGTTTTTT. It specifies CASSADPLGATNEKLFF.

The chain is built from TRBV4-3 and TRBJ2-1; TRBD2 matches at 8 bases. The CDR3 is 16 residues long. The germline CDR1 and CDR2 sequences are LGHNA and YSLEER. Unmatched junction bases numbered 10, after V lost 4 bases and J lost 5 bases. This chain's CDR3 is CASSPIVGTRDNEQFF. CDR3 in DNA: TGCGCCAGCAGCCCTATCGTCGGGACTAGAGACAATGAGCAGTTCTTC.

This chain uses TRBV27 with TRBJ2-7; 8 nucleotides agree with TRBD1. The CDR3 consists of 12 residues. J was trimmed by 12 bases and V by 5 bases; bases with no gene match: 9. The V gene's germline CDR1 is MNHEY and CDR2 SMNVEV (reference sequence). CDR3 nucleotide sequence: TGTGCCAGCAGTACGACCCGACAGGGGTGGTACTTC. Its translation is CASSTTRQGWYF.

As to this clone: Additional DNA sequences in this sample encode the identical CDR3. This chain joins TRBV2 and TRBJ2-1; tentative D call: TRBD2 (5 bases). Germline V gene sequence: CDR1 SNHLY, CDR2 FYNNEI. The CDR3 runs to 14 residues. V shed 4 bases and J shed 7 bases, with 14 bases lying between them. Here the CDR3 DNA reads TGTGCCAGCAGTGTACTACTAGTAGGGAATGAGCAGTTCTTC. Its translation: CASSVLLVGNEQFF.

V and J are TRBV11-1 and TRBJ2-1, with 10 bases identical to TRBD1. Looked up from germline, CDR1 is SGHAT and CDR2 is FQDESV (reference sequence). The CDR3 runs to 14 residues. V was pared by 3 bases and J by 9 bases, with 5 bases of the junction left unmatched. CDR3 amino acids: CASSFGTGVSEQFF. Here the CDR3 DNA reads TGTGCCAGCAGCTTCGGGACAGGGGTCAGTGAGCAGTTCTTC.

The CDR3: CAWSVGGLEYEQFF. CDR3 sequence (DNA): TGTGCCTGGAGTGTCGGAGGACTAGAGTATGAGCAGTTCTTC. This chain connects TRBV30 to TRBJ2-1, with 7 bases lining up with TRBD2. The CDR3 length is 14 residues. Germline loops: CDR1 GTSNPN, CDR2 SVGIG (reference sequence). V dropped 0 bases and J dropped 8; count of bases not matched to a gene: 7.

V gene TRBV4-1 combines with J gene TRBJ2-3; 12 bases line up with TRBD2. The V gene's germline CDR1 is MGHRA and CDR2 YSYEKL. This CDR3 is built from 16 residues. V trimming: 1 base; J trimming: 8 bases; junction bases outside the gene matches: 7. The CDR3 protein is CASSQAASGRAGTQYF. As DNA, the CDR3 is TGCGCCAGCAGCCAAGCTGCTAGCGGGAGGGCCGGTACGCAGTATTTT.

This clone was seen more than once but under ten times. The chain joins TRBV6-5 to TRBJ1-5; 9 bases are shared with TRBD1. CDR1 and CDR2 from the germline V gene are MNHEY and SVGAGI. V lost 5 bases to trimming and J lost 7 bases; unmatched junction nucleotides: 3. There are 13 residues in the CDR3. CDR3 sequence reads: CASSLDRGQPQHF. The CDR3 DNA reads as TGTGCCAGCAGTCTGGACAGGGGCCAGCCCCAGCATTTT.